The 3 T cell receptor beta chains below all came from one sample that was sequenced in a study of immune cell composition in non-small cell lung cancer. Profiled with immunoSEQ multiplex PCR; TCRdb holds only in-frame clones, not every one. The sample holds more than 2,500 clones, about two thirds seen once. Input material: lung tumor tissue. The receptors derive from a human donor with non-small cell lung cancer.

This clone turned up a few times. The genes are TRBV7-9 and TRBJ1-5; perhaps TRBD1 as D (6 bases). The germline gives CDR1 SEHNR, CDR2 FQNEAQ (reference sequence). This CDR3 is built from 17 residues. Trimming took off 8 bases at V and 0 bases at J, with 20 bases between the two ends. The chain's CDR3 is CASGPSGGANSNQPQHF. The CDR3, as DNA: TGTGCCAGCGGACCCTCGGGGGGGGCCAATAGCAATCAGCCCCAGCATTTT.

The rearrangement joins TRBV7-9 to TRBJ1-3; D ambiguous. The ends were cut back, 2 bases at V and 2 bases at J, with 10 bases in the middle. CDR1 and CDR2 from the germline V gene are SEHNR and FQNEAQ (reference sequence). The CDR3 consists of 15 residues. The DNA of the CDR3 is TGTGCCAGCAGCTTAAGCGGAACCCCTGGAAACACCATATATTTT. Protein: CASSLSGTPGNTIYF.

V and J are TRBV5-6 and TRBJ2-7; TRBD1 is a possible D gene (6 bases). Germline loops: CDR1 SGHDT, CDR2 YYEEEE. V was cut by 1 base and J by 1 base, with 12 bases left in between. The length of the CDR3 is 15 residues. The CDR3: CASSLFQGHSYEQYF. CDR3 DNA sequence: TGTGCCAGCAGCTTGTTCCAGGGGCATTCCTACGAGCAGTACTTC.